This T cell receptor (beta chain) was obtained from a study of T cell responses to AZD1222 COVID-19 vaccine. Overall study results and limits: Sampled repertoires all dated from after the peak T cell response. With dominance at 160-218 and 743-854, vaccine-associated CD4 TCRs spanned spike. Baseline seropositivity occurred in only 5 or 6 AZD1222 recipients.

This CDR3 has 15 residues. V shed 5 bases, J shed 2 bases, and the junction held 9 bases outside the gene matches. CDR1 SQVTM and CDR2 ANQGSEA come from the germline V gene. Comments on this clone: Its antigen is unidentified.

The repertoire was sequenced with immunoSEQ multiplex PCR; TCRdb's copy has only in-frame clones and lacks some. This table holds some 130,000 clones, roughly 92% found once. Sample: peripheral blood, taken 28 days after the second AZD1222 dose. The V gene is TRBV29-1, the J gene TRBJ2-7; 10 bases are shared with TRBD1. The TCR comes from an adult who received the AZD1222 COVID-19 vaccine. The CDR3 DNA follows: TGCAGCGTTCAGACCTCCGGGACAGGGGCCTACGAGCAGTACTTC. As protein: CSVQTSGTGAYEQYF.